This T cell receptor beta chain comes out of a study of cytomegalovirus exposure and HLA in healthy donors. Whole-study findings and limits: Reportedly, fewer N-insertions than the 666-donor mean appeared in an Asian-associated ancestry cluster in a later analysis. Later work associated 16,951 TCR beta sequences with HLA alleles at 0.05 false discovery rate.

Healthy individuals who donated bone marrow served as the donors. Remarks on this clone: The antigen remains unidentified.

Researchers ran the PCR with 60 Vbeta and 13 Jbeta primers. Repertoires were generated with immunoSEQ multiplex PCR, while TCRdb's copy carries only in-frame clones and drops some. The table includes 150,000 or so clones, roughly 80% detected once. Sequenced material: PBMCs. The receptor comes from a woman aged 40-49 years in good health and CMV-seropositive.

CDR3 nucleotides: TGTGCCAGCAGGGGAGGACAGGGGGCGCGTGGTCTTGAAAAACTGTTTTTT. Translated: CASRGGQGARGLEKLFF. The chain links TRBV2 to TRBJ1-4, with TRBD1 identical over 11 bases. The CDR3 extends over 17 amino acids. CDR1 and CDR2 from the germline V gene are SNHLY and FYNNEI. V was pared by 6 bases and J by 7 bases, with 13 bases of the junction left unmatched.